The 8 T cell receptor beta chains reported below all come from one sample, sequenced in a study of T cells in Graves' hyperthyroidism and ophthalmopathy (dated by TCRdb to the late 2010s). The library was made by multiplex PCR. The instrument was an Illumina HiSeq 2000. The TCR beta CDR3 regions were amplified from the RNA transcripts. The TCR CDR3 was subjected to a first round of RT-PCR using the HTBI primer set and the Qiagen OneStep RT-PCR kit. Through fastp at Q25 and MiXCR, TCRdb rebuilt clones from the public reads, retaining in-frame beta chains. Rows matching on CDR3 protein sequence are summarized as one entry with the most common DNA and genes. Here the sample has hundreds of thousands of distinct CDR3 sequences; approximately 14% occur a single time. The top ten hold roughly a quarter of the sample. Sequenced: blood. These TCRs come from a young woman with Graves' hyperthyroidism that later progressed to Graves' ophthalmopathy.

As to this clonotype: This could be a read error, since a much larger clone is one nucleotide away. This CDR3 is CSASRTVPDAEAFF. CDR3 in DNA: TGCAGTGCTAGTAGGACTGTACCTGACGCTGAAGCTTTCTTT. This rearrangement joins TRBV20-1 to TRBJ1-1; no clear D gene. V was clipped by 3 bases and J by 6 bases, with 17 bases between them. The V gene's germline CDR1 is DFQATT and CDR2 SNEGSKA (reference sequence). The CDR3 length is 14 residues.

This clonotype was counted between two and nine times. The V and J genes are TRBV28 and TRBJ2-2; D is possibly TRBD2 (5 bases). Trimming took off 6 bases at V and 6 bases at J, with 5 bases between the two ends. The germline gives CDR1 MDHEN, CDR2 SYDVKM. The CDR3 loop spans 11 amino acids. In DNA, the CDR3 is TGTGCCAGCAGGGAGGCCGGGGAGCTGTTTTTT. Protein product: CASREAGELFF.

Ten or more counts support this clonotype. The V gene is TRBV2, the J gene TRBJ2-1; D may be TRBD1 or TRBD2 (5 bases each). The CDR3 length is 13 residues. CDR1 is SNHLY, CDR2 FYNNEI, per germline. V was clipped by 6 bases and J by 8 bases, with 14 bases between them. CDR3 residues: CASSPGLAHEQFF. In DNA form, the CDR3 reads TGTGCCAGCAGCCCGGGGCTCGCCCATGAGCAGTTCTTC.

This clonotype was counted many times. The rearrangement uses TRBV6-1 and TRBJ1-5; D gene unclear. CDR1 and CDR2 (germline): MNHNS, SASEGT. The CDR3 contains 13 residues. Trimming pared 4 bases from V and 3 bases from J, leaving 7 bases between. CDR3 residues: CASSADFNQPQHF. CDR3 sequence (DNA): TGTGCCAGCAGTGCCGACTTCAATCAGCCCCAGCATTTT.

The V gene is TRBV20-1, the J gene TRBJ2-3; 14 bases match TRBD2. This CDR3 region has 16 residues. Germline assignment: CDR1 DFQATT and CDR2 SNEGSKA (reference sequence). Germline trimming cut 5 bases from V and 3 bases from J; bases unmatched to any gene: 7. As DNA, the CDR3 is TGCAGTGCTCCGGGACTAGCGGGAGTGGTTACAGATACGCAGTATTTT. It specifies CSAPGLAGVVTDTQYF.

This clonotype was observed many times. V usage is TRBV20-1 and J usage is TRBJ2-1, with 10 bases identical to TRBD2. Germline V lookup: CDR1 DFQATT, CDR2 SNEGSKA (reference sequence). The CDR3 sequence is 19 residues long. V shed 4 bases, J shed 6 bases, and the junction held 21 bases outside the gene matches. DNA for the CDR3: TGCAGTGCTACCATTTGGGGGTCTAGCGGGAGCCCGAGACCCAATGAGCAGTTCTTC. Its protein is CSATIWGSSGSPRPNEQFF.

This chain's CDR3 is CASSRKPLGGSNSPLHF. As DNA, the CDR3 is TGTGCCAGCAGCCGAAAGCCGCTCGGGGGAAGCAATTCACCCCTCCACTTT. The chain joins TRBV3-1 to TRBJ1-6; tentatively, D is TRBD1 (5 bases). The germline V and J ends were trimmed by 4 bases and 7 bases, with 20 bases remaining between them. Germline CDR1 is LGHDT and CDR2 is YNNKEL (reference sequence). There are 17 residues in the CDR3.

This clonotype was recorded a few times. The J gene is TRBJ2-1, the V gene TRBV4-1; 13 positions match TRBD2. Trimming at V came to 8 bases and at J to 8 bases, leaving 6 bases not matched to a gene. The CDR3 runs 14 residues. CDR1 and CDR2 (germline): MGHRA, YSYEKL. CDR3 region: CASQRTSGSYEQFF. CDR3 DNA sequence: TGCGCCAGCCAACGGACTAGCGGGAGTTATGAGCAGTTCTTC.